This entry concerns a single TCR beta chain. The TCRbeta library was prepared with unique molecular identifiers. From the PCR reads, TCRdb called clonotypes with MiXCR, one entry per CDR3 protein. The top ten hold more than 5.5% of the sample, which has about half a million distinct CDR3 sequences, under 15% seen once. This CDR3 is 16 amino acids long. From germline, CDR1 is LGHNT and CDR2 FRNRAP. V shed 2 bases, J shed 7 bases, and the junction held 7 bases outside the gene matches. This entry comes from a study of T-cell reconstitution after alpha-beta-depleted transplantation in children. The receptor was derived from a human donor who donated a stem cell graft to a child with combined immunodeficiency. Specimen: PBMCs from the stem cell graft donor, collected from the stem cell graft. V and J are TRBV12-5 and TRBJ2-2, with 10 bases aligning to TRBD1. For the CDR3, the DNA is TGTGCTAGTGGTTTGCCGGGACAGGGGCTCGGCGGGGAGCTGTTTTTT. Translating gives CASGLPGQGLGGELFF.